The 2 T cell receptor beta chains below all came from one sample that was sequenced in a study of blood T cell repertoires in COVID-19. Method: immunoSEQ multiplex PCR; TCRdb's copy keeps in-frame clones and lacks some. The repertoire holds about 190,000 clones, with roughly 73% as singletons. What was sequenced was peripheral blood. The receptors stem from a woman aged 80 or older with active or convalescent COVID-19.

This chain links TRBV2 with TRBJ1-6; TRBD1 aligns across 8 bases. This CDR3 contains 16 residues. From germline, CDR1 is SNHLY and CDR2 FYNNEI. The V and J ends lost 6 bases and 5 bases, in that order; junction bases with no gene match: 9. The CDR3 spells CASRAGGPINNSPLHF. The DNA of the CDR3 is TGTGCCAGCAGGGCAGGGGGCCCAATTAATAATTCACCCCTCCACTTT.

V and J are TRBV3-1 (or the pseudogene TRBV3-2) and TRBJ2-5; weak D call: TRBD2 (6 bases). The germline V gene has CDR1 LGHDT and CDR2 YNNKEL (reference sequence). Trimming cost V 0 bases and J 7 bases, with 15 bases left between them. This CDR3 has 15 residues. The CDR3 protein is CASSQDLGSGGTQYF. The DNA of the CDR3 is TGTGCCAGCAGCCAAGATCTCGGCTCCGGGGGGACCCAGTACTTC.